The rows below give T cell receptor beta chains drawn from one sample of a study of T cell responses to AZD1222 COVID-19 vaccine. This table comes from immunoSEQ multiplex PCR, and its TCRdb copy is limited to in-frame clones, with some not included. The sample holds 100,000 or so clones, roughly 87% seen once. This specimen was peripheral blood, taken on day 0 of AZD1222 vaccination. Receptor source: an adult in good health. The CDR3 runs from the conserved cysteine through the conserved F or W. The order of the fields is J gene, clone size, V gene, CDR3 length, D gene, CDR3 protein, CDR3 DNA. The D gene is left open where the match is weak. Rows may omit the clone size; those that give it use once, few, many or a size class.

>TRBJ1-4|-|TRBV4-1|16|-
CASSPVWGRSGEKLFF
TGCGCCAGCAGCCCAGTTTGGGGGCGTTCCGGTGAAAAACTGTTTTTT
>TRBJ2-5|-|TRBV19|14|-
CASSPRGLQETQYF
TGTGCCAGTAGCCCTCGGGGGTTACAAGAGACCCAGTACTTC
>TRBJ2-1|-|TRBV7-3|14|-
CASSPPGLGAEQFF
TGTGCCAGCAGCCCCCCGGGGCTAGGAGCTGAGCAGTTCTTC
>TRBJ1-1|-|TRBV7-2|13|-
CASSLHYTHEAFF
TGTGCCAGCAGCTTACACTATACCCATGAAGCTTTCTTT
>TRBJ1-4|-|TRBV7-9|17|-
CASSARWGDGANEKLFF
TGTGCCAGCAGCGCGAGGTGGGGGGATGGAGCTAATGAAAAACTGTTTTTT
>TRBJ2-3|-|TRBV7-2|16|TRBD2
CASSLGSGGSMDTQYF
TGTGCCAGCAGCTTAGGAAGCGGGGGGTCCATGGATACGCAGTATTTT
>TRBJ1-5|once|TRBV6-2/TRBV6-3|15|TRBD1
CASSTGGSSREPQHF
TGTGCCAGCAGTACAGGGGGCTCTTCCAGGGAGCCCCAGCATTTT
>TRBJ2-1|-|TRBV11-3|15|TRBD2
CASSETSGSWNEQFF
TGTGCCAGCAGCGAAACTAGCGGGTCCTGGAATGAGCAGTTCTTC
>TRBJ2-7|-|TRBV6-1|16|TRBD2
CASSEVSGGAWNEQYF
TGTGCCAGCAGTGAAGTGAGCGGGGGGGCCTGGAACGAGCAGTACTTC
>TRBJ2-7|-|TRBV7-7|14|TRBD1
CASSLNDRGHEQYF
TGTGCTAGCAGCTTAAATGACAGGGGGCACGAGCAGTACTTC
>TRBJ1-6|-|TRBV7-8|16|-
CASSHRGWGFYSPLHF
TGTGCCAGCAGCCATCGGGGATGGGGCTTCTATTCACCCCTCCACTTT
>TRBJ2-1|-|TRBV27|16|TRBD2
CASSLLAGSSYNEQFF
TGTGCCAGCAGTTTACTAGCGGGGAGCTCCTACAATGAGCAGTTCTTC
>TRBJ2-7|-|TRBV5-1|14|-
CASSLGAGAYEQYF
TGCGCCAGCAGCTTGGGGGCAGGGGCCTACGAGCAGTACTTC
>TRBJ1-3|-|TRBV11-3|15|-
CASSSIWGPGNTIYF
TGTGCCAGCAGCTCAATCTGGGGGCCAGGAAACACCATATATTTT
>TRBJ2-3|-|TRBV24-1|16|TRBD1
CATSGPDRGPTDTQYF
TGTGCCACCAGTGGTCCGGACAGGGGACCCACAGATACGCAGTATTTT
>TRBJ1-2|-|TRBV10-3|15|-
CAISEEQRLNYGYTF
TGTGCCATCAGTGAGGAGCAGCGCCTTAACTATGGCTACACCTTC
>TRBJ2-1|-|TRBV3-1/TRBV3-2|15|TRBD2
CATQSRAGWEGEQFF
TGTGCCACTCAGTCCAGAGCGGGCTGGGAGGGTGAGCAGTTCTTC
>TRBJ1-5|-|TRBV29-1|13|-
CSVAETWGQPQHF
TGCAGCGTTGCGGAAACTTGGGGTCAGCCCCAGCATTTT
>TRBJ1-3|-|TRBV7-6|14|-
CASSEMGSGNTIYF
TGTGCCAGCAGTGAAATGGGGTCTGGAAACACCATATATTTT
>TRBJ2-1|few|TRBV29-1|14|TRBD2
CSVEEGGFYNEQFF
TGCAGCGTTGAAGAGGGGGGGTTTTACAATGAGCAGTTCTTC
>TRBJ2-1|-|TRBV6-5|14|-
CASSKTGRYNEQFF
TGTGCCAGCAGCAAGACGGGACGGTACAATGAGCAGTTCTTC
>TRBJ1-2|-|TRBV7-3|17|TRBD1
CASSTPPGRGLGYGYTF
TGTGCCAGCAGCACCCCTCCGGGGAGGGGGCTGGGGTATGGCTACACCTTC
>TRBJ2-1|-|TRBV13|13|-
CASGPGIVDEQFF
TGTGCCAGCGGGCCAGGTATAGTGGATGAGCAGTTCTTC
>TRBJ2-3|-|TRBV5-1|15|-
CASSLSGTSFDTQYF
TGCGCCAGCAGCTTGTCGGGGACTTCATTTGATACGCAGTATTTT
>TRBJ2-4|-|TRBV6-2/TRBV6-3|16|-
CASSPAGYGAKNIQYF
TGTGCCAGCAGCCCCGCGGGTTACGGGGCCAAAAACATTCAGTACTTC
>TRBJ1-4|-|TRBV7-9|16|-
CASSHPIGPTNEKLFF
TGTGCCAGCAGCCACCCCATCGGTCCAACTAATGAAAAACTGTTTTTT
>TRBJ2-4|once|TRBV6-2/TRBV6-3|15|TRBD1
CASSSDRGAKNIQYF
TGTGCCAGCAGTTCCGACAGGGGAGCCAAAAACATTCAGTACTTC
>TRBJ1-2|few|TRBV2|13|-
CASSVREKDGYTF
TGTGCCAGCAGTGTGCGGGAGAAAGATGGCTACACCTTC
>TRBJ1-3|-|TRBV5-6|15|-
CASSLFQSSGNTIYF
TGTGCCAGCAGCTTATTTCAAAGCTCTGGAAACACCATATATTTT
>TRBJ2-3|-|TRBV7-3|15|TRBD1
CASSREGQGADTQYF
TGTGCCAGCAGCCGAGAGGGACAGGGAGCAGATACGCAGTATTTT
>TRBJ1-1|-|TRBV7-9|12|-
CASTERGTEAFF
TGTGCCAGCACGGAGAGGGGCACTGAAGCTTTCTTT
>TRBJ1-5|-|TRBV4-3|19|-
CASSPLGGPGRNSNQPQHF
TGCGCCAGCAGCCCCCTAGGGGGGCCGGGGAGAAATAGCAATCAGCCCCAGCATTTT
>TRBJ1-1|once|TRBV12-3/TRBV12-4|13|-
CASSLVRGGEAFF
TGTGCCAGCAGTTTAGTGCGGGGAGGGGAAGCTTTCTTT
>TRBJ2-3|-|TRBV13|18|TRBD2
CASSFLREGGPGRDTQYF
TGTGCCAGCAGCTTTTTGAGGGAGGGAGGCCCCGGACGGGATACGCAGTATTTT
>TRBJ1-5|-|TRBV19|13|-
CASKRVLGQPQHF
TGTGCCAGTAAACGAGTCCTGGGTCAGCCCCAGCATTTT
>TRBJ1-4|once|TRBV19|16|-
CASSAPGSTANEKLFF
TGTGCCAGTAGTGCCCCGGGGTCGACGGCTAATGAAAAACTGTTTTTT
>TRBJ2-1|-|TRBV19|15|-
CASSIITGVYNEQFF
TGTGCCAGTAGTATAATTACAGGAGTCTACAATGAGCAGTTCTTC
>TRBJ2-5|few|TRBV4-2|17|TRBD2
CASSARNSGSSQETQYF
TGTGCCAGCAGCGCGAGGAACAGCGGGAGTTCCCAAGAGACCCAGTACTTC
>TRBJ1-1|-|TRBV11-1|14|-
CASSLGRGEGKTFF
TGTGCCAGCAGCTTGGGCAGGGGCGAGGGGAAAACTTTCTTT
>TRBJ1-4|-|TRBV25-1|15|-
CASSARDSTNEKLFF
TGTGCCAGCAGTGCCAGGGATTCAACTAATGAAAAACTGTTTTTT
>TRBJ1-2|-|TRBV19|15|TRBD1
CASSVQQGALYGYTF
TGTGCCAGTAGTGTTCAGCAGGGGGCACTATATGGCTACACCTTC
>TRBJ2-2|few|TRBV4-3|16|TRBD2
CASSRFGGGGTGELFF
TGCGCCAGCAGCCGGTTTGGGGGGGGAGGCACCGGGGAGCTGTTTTTT
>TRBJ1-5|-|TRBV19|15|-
CASSKGRASNQPQHF
TGTGCCAGTAGTAAGGGCAGGGCCAGCAATCAGCCCCAGCATTTT
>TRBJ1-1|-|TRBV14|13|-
CASSPPGNTEAFF
TGTGCCAGCAGCCCTCCGGGGAACACTGAAGCTTTCTTT
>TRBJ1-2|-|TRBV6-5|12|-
CASRHLGGGYTF
TGTGCCAGCAGGCACCTGGGGGGTGGCTACACCTTC
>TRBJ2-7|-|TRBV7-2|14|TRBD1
CASSSRQGLDKQYF
TGTGCCAGCAGCTCTCGACAGGGGCTAGACAAGCAGTACTTC
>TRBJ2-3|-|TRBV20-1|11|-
CSARDTDTQYF
TGCAGTGCTAGAGATACAGATACGCAGTATTTT
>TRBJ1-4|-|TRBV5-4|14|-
CASSLGGVGEKLFF
TGTGCCAGCAGCTTGGGCGGAGTTGGTGAAAAACTGTTTTTT
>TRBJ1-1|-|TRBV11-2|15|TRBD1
CACDRGTGRNTEAFF
TGTGCCTGCGACAGAGGGACAGGTAGGAACACTGAAGCTTTCTTT
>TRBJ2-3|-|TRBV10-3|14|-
CAISDPGVTDTQYF
TGTGCCATCAGTGACCCAGGGGTTACAGATACGCAGTATTTT
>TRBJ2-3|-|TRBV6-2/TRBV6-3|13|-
CASSYLNTDTQYF
TGTGCCAGCAGTTACCTGAACACAGATACGCAGTATTTT